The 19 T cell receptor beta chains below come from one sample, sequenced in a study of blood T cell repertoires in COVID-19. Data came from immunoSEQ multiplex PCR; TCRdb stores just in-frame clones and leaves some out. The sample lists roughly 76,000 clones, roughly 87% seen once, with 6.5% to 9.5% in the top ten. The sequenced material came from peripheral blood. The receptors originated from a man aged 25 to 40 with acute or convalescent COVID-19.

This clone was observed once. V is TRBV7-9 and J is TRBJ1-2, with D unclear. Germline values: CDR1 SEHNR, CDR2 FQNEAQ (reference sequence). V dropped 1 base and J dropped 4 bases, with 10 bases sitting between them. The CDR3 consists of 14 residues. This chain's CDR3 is CASSLGVQIYGYTF. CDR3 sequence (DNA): TGTGCCAGCAGCTTAGGGGTACAGATCTATGGCTACACCTTC.

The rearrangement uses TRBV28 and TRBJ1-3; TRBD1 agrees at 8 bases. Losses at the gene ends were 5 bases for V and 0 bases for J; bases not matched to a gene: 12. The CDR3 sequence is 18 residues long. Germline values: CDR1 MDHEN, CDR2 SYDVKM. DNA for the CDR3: TGTGCCAGCAGTCCCCTAGGACAGGGTAAAAGCTCTGGAAACACCATATATTTT. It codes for CASSPLGQGKSSGNTIYF.

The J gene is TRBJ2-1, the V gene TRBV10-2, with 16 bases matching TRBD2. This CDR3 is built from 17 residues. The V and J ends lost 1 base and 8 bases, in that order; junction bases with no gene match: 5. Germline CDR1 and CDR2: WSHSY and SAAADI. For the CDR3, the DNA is TGCGCCAGCAGTGAGTTAGGGACTAGCGGGAGGGGCTATGAGCAGTTCTTC. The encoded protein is CASSELGTSGRGYEQFF.

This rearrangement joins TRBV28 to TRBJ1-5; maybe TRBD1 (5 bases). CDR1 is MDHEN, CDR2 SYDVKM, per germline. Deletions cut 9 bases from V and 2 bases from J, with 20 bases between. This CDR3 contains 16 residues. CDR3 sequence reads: CASGGFPDRGNQPQHF. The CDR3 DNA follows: TGTGCCAGTGGGGGGTTTCCCGACAGAGGCAATCAGCCCCAGCATTTT.

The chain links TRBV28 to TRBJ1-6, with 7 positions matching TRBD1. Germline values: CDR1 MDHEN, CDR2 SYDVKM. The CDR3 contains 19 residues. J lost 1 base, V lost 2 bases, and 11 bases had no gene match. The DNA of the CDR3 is TGTGCCAGCAGTTTAGTGTTTTTGGAGGGACAGTCCTATAATTCACCCCTCCACTTT. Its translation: CASSLVFLEGQSYNSPLHF. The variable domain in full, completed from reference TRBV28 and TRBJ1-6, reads DVKVTQSSRYLVKRTGEKVFLECVQDMDHENMFWYRQDPGLGLRLIYFSYDVKMKEKGDIPEGYSVSREKKERFSLILESASTNQTSMYLCASSLVFLEGQSYNSPLHFGNGTRLTVT.

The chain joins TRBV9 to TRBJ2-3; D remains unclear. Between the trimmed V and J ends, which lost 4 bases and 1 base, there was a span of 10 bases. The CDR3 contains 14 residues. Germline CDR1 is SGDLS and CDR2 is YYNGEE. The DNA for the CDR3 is TGTGCCAGCAGCCCCCGAGGCCGCACAGATACGCAGTATTTT. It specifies CASSPRGRTDTQYF.

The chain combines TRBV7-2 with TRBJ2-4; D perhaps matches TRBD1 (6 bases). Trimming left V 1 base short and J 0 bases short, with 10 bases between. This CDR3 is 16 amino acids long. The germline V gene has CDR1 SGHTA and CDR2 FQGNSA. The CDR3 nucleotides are TGTGCCAGCAGCTTAGACGGACAGATAGCCAAAAACATTCAGTACTTC. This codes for CASSLDGQIAKNIQYF.

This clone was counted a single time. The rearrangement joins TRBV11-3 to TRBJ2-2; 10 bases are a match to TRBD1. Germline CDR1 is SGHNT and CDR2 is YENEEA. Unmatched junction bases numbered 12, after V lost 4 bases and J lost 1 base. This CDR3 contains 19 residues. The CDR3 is CASSSDWTGGGKNTGELFF. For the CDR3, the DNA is TGTGCCAGCAGCTCAGATTGGACAGGGGGAGGAAAGAACACCGGGGAGCTGTTTTTT.

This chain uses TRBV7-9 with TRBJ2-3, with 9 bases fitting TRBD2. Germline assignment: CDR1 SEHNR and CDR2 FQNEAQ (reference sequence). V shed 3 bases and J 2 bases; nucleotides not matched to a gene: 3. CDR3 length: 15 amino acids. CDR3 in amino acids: CASSLGGRDTDTQYF. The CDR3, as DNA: TGTGCCAGCAGCTTGGGCGGGAGGGACACAGATACGCAGTATTTT.

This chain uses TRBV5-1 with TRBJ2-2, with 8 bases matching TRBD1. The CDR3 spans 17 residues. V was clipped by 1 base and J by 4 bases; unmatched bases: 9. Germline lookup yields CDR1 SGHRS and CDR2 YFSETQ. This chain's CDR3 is CASSLSRQGAGTGELFF. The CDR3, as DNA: TGCGCCAGCAGCTTGTCCCGGCAGGGGGCTGGCACCGGGGAGCTGTTTTTT.

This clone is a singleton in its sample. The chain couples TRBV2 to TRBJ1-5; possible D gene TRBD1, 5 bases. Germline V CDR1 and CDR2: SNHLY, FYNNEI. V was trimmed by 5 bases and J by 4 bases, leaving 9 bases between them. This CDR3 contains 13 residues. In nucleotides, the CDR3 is TGTGCCAGCAGTCCTGACAGAAATCAGCCCCAGCATTTT. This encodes CASSPDRNQPQHF.

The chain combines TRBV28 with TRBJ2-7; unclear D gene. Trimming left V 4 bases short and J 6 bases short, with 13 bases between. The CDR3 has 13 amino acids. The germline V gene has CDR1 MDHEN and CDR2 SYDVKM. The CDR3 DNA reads TGTGCCAGCAGTTCCCCGAACAGTCCCGAGCAGTACTTC. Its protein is CASSSPNSPEQYF.

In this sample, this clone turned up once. This CDR3 is CASSALDRAITGPEAFF. Here the CDR3 DNA reads TGTGCCAGCAGTGCCTTGGACAGGGCTATCACAGGCCCTGAAGCTTTCTTT. This chain links TRBV28 with TRBJ1-1; 8 bases agree with TRBD1. The CDR3 has 17 amino acids. Germline CDR1 MDHEN, CDR2 SYDVKM. Trimming took 5 bases from V and 6 from J; bases not matched to a gene: 17.

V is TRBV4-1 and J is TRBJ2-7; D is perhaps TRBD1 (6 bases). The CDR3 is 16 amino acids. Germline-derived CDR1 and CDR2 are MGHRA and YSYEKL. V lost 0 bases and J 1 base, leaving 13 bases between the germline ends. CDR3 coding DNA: TGCGCCAGCAGCCAAGATCCGACAGGATTATCCTACGAGCAGTACTTC. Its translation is CASSQDPTGLSYEQYF.

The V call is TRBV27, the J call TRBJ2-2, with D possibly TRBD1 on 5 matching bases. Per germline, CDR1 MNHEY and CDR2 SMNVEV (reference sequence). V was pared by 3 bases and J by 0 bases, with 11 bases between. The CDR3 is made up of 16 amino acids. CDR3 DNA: TGTGCCAGCAGTTTCTGGGGCAGGGCGAACACCGGGGAGCTGTTTTTT. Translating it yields CASSFWGRANTGELFF.

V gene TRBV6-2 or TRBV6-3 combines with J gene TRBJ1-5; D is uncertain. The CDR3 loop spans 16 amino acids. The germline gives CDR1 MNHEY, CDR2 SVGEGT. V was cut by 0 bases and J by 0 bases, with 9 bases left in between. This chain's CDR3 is CASSYSSVNSNQPQHF. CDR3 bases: TGTGCCAGCAGTTACTCTTCAGTCAATAGCAATCAGCCCCAGCATTTT.

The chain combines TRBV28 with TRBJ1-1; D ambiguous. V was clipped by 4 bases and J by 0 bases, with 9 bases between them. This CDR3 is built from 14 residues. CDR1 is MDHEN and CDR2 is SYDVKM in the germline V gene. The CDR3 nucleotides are TGTGCCAGCAGTTACGGCGGTTTGAACACTGAAGCTTTCTTT. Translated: CASSYGGLNTEAFF.

The CDR3 sequence: CAWNQRGRSSSGNTIYF. The CDR3 DNA is TGTGCCTGGAACCAAAGGGGGCGTTCGAGCTCTGGAAACACCATATATTTT. The chain joins TRBV30 to TRBJ1-3, with 7 bases matching TRBD1. The CDR3 loop spans 17 amino acids. CDR1 and CDR2 (germline): GTSNPN, SVGIG (reference sequence). J lost 0 bases, V lost 4 bases, and 12 bases had no gene match.

CDR3 loop: CASSKKDRGNEKLFF. The CDR3 DNA sequence: TGTGCCAGCAGCAAAAAGGACAGGGGGAATGAAAAACTGTTTTTT. The genes are TRBV21-1 and TRBJ1-4; the table assigns TRBD1, which was not confirmed against the DNA. TRBV21-1 is assigned pseudogene status. The CDR3 has 15 residues.